This T cell receptor (beta chain) was sequenced for a study of blood T cells in healthy people across ages. Study-level results: Donors of long life had a larger count of naive CD4+ cells and greater diversity than aged donors.

The ends were cut back, 5 bases at V and 0 bases at J, with 14 bases in the middle. The length of the CDR3 is 15 residues. Looked up from germline, CDR1 is KGHSH and CDR2 is LQKENI. Each sample gave at least 7 million isolated PBMCs. In the case of this clonotype: The antigen is undetermined.

With a J-beta primer mix and a sample-barcoded 5' primer, a second PCR ran roughly 7 to 11 cycles. A template-switch adaptor with 12 random nucleotides tagged each cDNA molecule. TCRdb re-analysed the 5' RACE reads in MiXCR, keeping a single row per CDR3 protein. The sample yields some 920,000 distinct CDR3 sequences, just over 50% seen once. Sequenced material: blood. V and J are TRBV18 and TRBJ2-7; tentatively, D is TRBD1 (6 bases). The TCR comes from a woman aged 55-75 years in good health. CDR3 coding DNA: TGTGCCAGCTCAGCATTGGACAGCCACTCCTACGAGCAGTACTTC. Protein: CASSALDSHSYEQYF.